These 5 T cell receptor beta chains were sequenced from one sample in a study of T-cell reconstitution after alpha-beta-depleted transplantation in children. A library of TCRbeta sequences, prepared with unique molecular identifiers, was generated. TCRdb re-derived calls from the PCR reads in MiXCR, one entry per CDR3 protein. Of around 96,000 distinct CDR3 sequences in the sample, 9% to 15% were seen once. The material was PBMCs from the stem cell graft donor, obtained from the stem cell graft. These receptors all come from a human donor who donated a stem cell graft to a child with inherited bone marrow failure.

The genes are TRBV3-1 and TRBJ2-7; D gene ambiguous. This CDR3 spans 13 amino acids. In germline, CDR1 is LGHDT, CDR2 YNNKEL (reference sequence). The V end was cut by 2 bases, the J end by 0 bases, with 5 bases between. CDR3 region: CASSQQSSYEQYF. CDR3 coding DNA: TGTGCCAGCAGCCAACAGTCCTCCTACGAGCAGTACTTC.

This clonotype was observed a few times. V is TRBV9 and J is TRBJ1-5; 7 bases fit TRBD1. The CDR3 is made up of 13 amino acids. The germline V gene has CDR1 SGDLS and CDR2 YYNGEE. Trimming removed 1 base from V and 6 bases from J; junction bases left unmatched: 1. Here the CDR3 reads CASSVRQGQPQHF. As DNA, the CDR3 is TGTGCCAGCAGCGTAAGACAGGGTCAGCCCCAGCATTTT.

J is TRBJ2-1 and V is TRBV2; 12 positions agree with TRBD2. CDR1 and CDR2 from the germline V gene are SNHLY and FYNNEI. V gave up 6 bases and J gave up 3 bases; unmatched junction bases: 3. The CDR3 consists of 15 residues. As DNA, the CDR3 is TGTGCCAGCAGCGAGGGACTAGCGGGCTACAATGAGCAGTTCTTC. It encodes CASSEGLAGYNEQFF.

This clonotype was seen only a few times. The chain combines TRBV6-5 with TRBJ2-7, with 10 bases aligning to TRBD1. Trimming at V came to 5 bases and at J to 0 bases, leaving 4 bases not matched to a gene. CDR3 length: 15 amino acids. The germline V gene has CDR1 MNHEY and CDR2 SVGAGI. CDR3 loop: CASSMTGGLSYEQYF. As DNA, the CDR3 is TGTGCCAGCAGTATGACAGGGGGCCTCTCCTACGAGCAGTACTTC.

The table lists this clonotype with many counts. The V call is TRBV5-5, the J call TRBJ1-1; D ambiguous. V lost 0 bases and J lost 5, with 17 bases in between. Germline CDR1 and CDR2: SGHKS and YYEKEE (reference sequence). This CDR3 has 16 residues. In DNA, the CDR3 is TGTGCCAGCAGCTTGGCCTCTAGCGGGTGGGGAACTGAAGCTTTCTTT. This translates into CASSLASSGWGTEAFF.